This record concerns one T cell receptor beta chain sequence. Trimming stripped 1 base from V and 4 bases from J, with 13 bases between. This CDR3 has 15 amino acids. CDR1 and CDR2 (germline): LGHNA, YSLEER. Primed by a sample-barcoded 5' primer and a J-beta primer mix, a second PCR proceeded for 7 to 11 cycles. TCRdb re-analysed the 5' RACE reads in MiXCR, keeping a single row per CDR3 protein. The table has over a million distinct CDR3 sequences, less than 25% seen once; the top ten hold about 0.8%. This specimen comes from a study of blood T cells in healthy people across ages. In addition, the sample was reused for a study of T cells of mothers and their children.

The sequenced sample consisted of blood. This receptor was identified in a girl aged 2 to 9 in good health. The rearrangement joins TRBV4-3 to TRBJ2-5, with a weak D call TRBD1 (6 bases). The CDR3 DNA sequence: TGCGCCAGCAGCCAAGTGTGGCAGGGGTCAGAGACCCAGTACTTC. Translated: CASSQVWQGSETQYF.